Following are 29 T cell receptor beta chains from one sample sequenced in a study of blood T cell repertoires in COVID-19. Using immunoSEQ multiplex PCR, the repertoire was profiled, and TCRdb retains in-frame clones only, with some absent. The data show more than 200,000 clones, with 85% to 90% seen just once and about 4.5% held by the top ten. Sequenced input: peripheral blood. The receptors originated from a middle-aged man with acute or convalescent COVID-19.

The CDR3 spells CASSYGRRAYNEQFF. Here the CDR3 DNA reads TGTGCCAGCAGTTACGGCCGACGGGCCTACAATGAGCAGTTCTTC. The genes are TRBV6-5 and TRBJ2-1; no definite D call. CDR1 and CDR2 (germline): MNHEY, SVGAGI. This CDR3 comprises 15 residues. V dropped 2 bases and J dropped 2 bases, with 10 bases sitting between them.

The chain employs TRBV2 and TRBJ2-1; D unresolved. Germline V gene sequence: CDR1 SNHLY, CDR2 FYNNEI. This CDR3 is 12 amino acids long. V lost 7 bases and J 4 bases, leaving 8 bases between the germline ends. CDR3 nucleotides: TGTGCCAGCAAATTGCAGTACAATGAGCAGTTCTTC. Its protein is CASKLQYNEQFF.

This chain connects TRBV27 to TRBJ1-2; 7 bases align to TRBD1. Unmatched junction bases numbered 4, after V lost 5 bases and J lost 1 base. The CDR3 runs 14 residues. Germline lookup yields CDR1 MNHEY and CDR2 SMNVEV (reference sequence). CDR3 sequence: CASSMTGINYGYTF. The CDR3 DNA follows: TGTGCCAGCAGTATGACAGGGATTAACTATGGCTACACCTTC.

J is TRBJ1-1 and V is TRBV6-4; D remains unclear. The germline CDR1 and CDR2 sequences are MRHNA and SNTAGT. CDR3 length equals 13 residues. V was cut by 4 bases and J by 1 base, with 7 bases left in between. CDR3 sequence reads: CASSAQENTEAFF. The CDR3 coding sequence is TGTGCCAGCAGTGCCCAGGAGAACACTGAAGCTTTCTTT.

The chain combines TRBV7-3 with TRBJ1-2, with 7 bases identical to TRBD1. This CDR3 is 13 amino acids long. Germline assignment: CDR1 SGHTA and CDR2 FQGTGA. V dropped 5 bases and J dropped 6; count of bases not matched to a gene: 6. CDR3 loop: CASSRDRVHGYTF. The CDR3 nucleotides are TGTGCCAGCAGCCGCGACAGGGTACATGGCTACACCTTC.

This chain connects TRBV18 to TRBJ1-2; perhaps TRBD1 as D (6 bases). The V and J ends lost 2 bases and 4 bases respectively, with 17 bases between them. Germline CDR1 and CDR2: KGHSH and LQKENI. The CDR3 consists of 16 residues. The CDR3 DNA reads as TGTGCCAGCTCACCAAAACAGGGCATTGATAGCTATGGCTACACCTTC. It specifies CASSPKQGIDSYGYTF.

The chain carries TRBV6-2 or TRBV6-3 and TRBJ2-7; no clear D gene. The CDR3 extends over 12 amino acids. Looked up from germline, CDR1 is MNHEY and CDR2 is SVGEGT. V was cut by 6 bases and J by 4 bases, with 10 bases left in between. This chain's CDR3 is CASSLQAYEQYF. The CDR3, as DNA: TGTGCCAGCAGCCTCCAGGCTTACGAGCAGTACTTC.

The V and J genes are TRBV7-2 and TRBJ2-2, with TRBD1 matching over 9 bases. The germline V gene encodes CDR1 SGHTA and CDR2 FQGNSA. CDR3 length: 15 amino acids. The V and J ends lost 4 bases and 4 bases, in that order; junction bases with no gene match: 4. The CDR3, as DNA: TGTGCCAGCAGCTCACAGGGGGCGGTCACCGGGGAGCTGTTTTTT. Its translation is CASSSQGAVTGELFF. Combining the CDR3 with reference TRBV7-2 and TRBJ2-2 gives the whole variable domain GAGVSQSPSNKVTEKGKDVELRCDPISGHTALYWYRQSLGQGLEFLIYFQGNSAPDKSGLPSDRFSAERTGGSVSTLTIQRTQQEDSAVYLCASSSQGAVTGELFFGEGSRLTVL.

V gene TRBV6-5 combines with J gene TRBJ1-1; no firm D call. Germline CDR1 MNHEY, CDR2 SVGAGI. V lost 5 bases, J lost 0 bases, and 10 bases lay in between. The CDR3 contains 14 residues. The DNA of the CDR3 is TGTGCCAGCAGTCGGTATAGCATGAACACTGAAGCTTTCTTT. The encoded protein is CASSRYSMNTEAFF.

The chain employs TRBV18 and TRBJ2-1; TRBD2 aligns across 16 bases. V gave up 3 bases and J gave up 10 bases; unmatched junction bases: 6. CDR1 and CDR2 from the germline V gene are KGHSH and LQKENI. The CDR3 contains 16 residues. CDR3 amino acids: CASSPGLAGGPREQFF. CDR3 nucleotide sequence: TGTGCCAGCTCACCGGGACTAGCGGGGGGGCCGAGAGAGCAGTTCTTC. The variable domain in full, with the rest retrieved from reference TRBV18 and TRBJ2-1, is NAGVMQNPRHLVRRRGQEARLRCSPMKGHSHVYWYRQLPEEGLKFMVYLQKENIIDESGMPKERFSAEFPKEGPSILRIQQVVRGDSAAYFCASSPGLAGGPREQFFGPGTRLTVL.

The chain is built from TRBV19 and TRBJ1-5; 7 bases map to TRBD1. V lost 5 bases, J lost 2 bases, and 9 bases stayed unmatched. CDR1 LNHDA and CDR2 SQIVND come from the germline V gene (reference sequence). The CDR3 is made up of 16 amino acids. As DNA, the CDR3 is TGTGCCAGTAGTGGACAGGTTTTGAGGGGCAATCAGCCCCAGCATTTT. Encoded protein: CASSGQVLRGNQPQHF.

V usage is TRBV2 and J usage is TRBJ1-1, with 9 bases fitting TRBD1. CDR3 size: 16 residues. V trimming: 3 bases; J trimming: 2 bases; junction bases outside the gene matches: 7. Germline assignment: CDR1 SNHLY and CDR2 FYNNEI. The CDR3 region is CASSDLGTGLNTEAFF. In DNA, the CDR3 is TGTGCCAGCAGTGATTTGGGGACAGGGTTAAACACTGAAGCTTTCTTT. The variable domain in full, with the rest retrieved from reference TRBV2 and TRBJ1-1, is EPEVTQTPSHQVTQMGQEVILRCVPISNHLYFYWYRQILGQKVEFLVSFYNNEISEKSEIFDDQFSVERPDGSNFTLKIRSTKLEDSAMYFCASSDLGTGLNTEAFFGQGTRLTVV.

As concerns this clone: The junction does not match germline at one end; this may be a read error. The rearrangement links TRBV6-4 to TRBJ1-2; 7 bases are a match to TRBD1. The CDR3 runs to 12 residues. Germline-derived CDR1 and CDR2 are MRHNA and SNTAGT. CDR3 DNA: TGTGCCAGCAGGGGCGATGCGGGACAGCTTTTCTTC. Its translation: CASRGDAGQLFF.

The chain couples TRBV5-1 to TRBJ1-6; D is uncertain. CDR1 is SGHRS, CDR2 YFSETQ, per germline. The V end lost 0 bases, the J end lost 7 bases, and 5 bases lay between the germline ends. The CDR3 runs to 13 residues. CDR3 amino acids: CASSLVQNSPLHF. The CDR3 DNA is TGCGCCAGCAGCTTGGTACAGAATTCACCCCTCCACTTT.

The genes are TRBV5-1 and TRBJ2-3; the D gene is possibly TRBD2 (5 bases). Trimming took off 1 base at V and 5 bases at J, with 11 bases between the two ends. CDR3 length equals 14 residues. Germline V CDR1 and CDR2: SGHRS, YFSETQ. CDR3 sequence: CASSLSPGGDTQYF. The DNA for the CDR3 is TGCGCCAGCAGCTTGTCGCCAGGAGGAGATACGCAGTATTTT.

The chain couples TRBV4-1 to TRBJ1-2; 8 bases fit TRBD1. Germline loops: CDR1 MGHRA, CDR2 YSYEKL. The junction had 4 bases not matched to a gene; V was cut back by 0 bases and J by 4 bases. The CDR3 has 15 amino acids. Here the CDR3 reads CASSQEDRASYGYTF. The CDR3 nucleotides read TGCGCCAGCAGCCAAGAGGACAGGGCTAGCTATGGCTACACCTTC.

The chain uses TRBV6-5 and TRBJ1-6; possible D gene TRBD1, 5 bases. V was clipped by 0 bases and J by 9 bases, with 12 bases between them. The CDR3 covers 15 residues. CDR1 MNHEY and CDR2 SVGAGI come from the germline V gene. The CDR3 nucleotides read TGTGCCAGCAGTTACTCAGGGCAGGGAGGTTCACCCCTCCACTTT. Its translation: CASSYSGQGGSPLHF.

The V call is TRBV5-1, the J call TRBJ2-2, with 10 bases lining up with TRBD2. V shed 1 base and J 0 bases; nucleotides not matched to a gene: 3. The CDR3 covers 17 residues. Germline CDR1 is SGHRS and CDR2 is YFSETQ. For the CDR3, the DNA is TGCGCCAGCAGCTTGCCCGGGACTAGCGCGAACACCGGGGAGCTGTTTTTT. Translated, it gives CASSLPGTSANTGELFF.

This sequence joins TRBV7-9 and TRBJ2-3; TRBD1 matches at 10 bases. The V gene's germline CDR1 is SEHNR and CDR2 FQNEAQ (reference sequence). V was pared by 3 bases and J by 1 base, with 7 bases of the junction left unmatched. CDR3 length: 17 residues. The CDR3 sequence: CASSFGDRGRGTDTQYF. The CDR3, as DNA: TGTGCCAGCAGCTTCGGGGACAGGGGAAGGGGCACAGATACGCAGTATTTT.

The chain uses TRBV24-1 and TRBJ2-3; the D gene is possibly TRBD1 (8 bases). Germline-derived CDR1 and CDR2 are KGHDR and SFDVKD. The CDR3 spans 15 residues. The V and J ends lost 4 bases and 0 bases respectively, with 10 bases between them. The chain's CDR3 is CATSEQGGSTDTQYF. CDR3 bases: TGTGCCACCAGTGAACAGGGGGGGAGCACAGATACGCAGTATTTT.

Comment on this clone: Other DNA variants within this sample encode the same CDR3. The CDR3 spells CASSIGGSYEQYF. In DNA, the CDR3 is TGTGCCAGTAGTATTGGCGGGAGCTACGAGCAGTACTTC. This rearrangement joins TRBV19 to TRBJ2-7; 7 bases map to TRBD2. CDR3 size: 13 residues. Losses at the gene ends were 3 bases for V and 3 bases for J; bases not matched to a gene: 2. Germline V gives CDR1 LNHDA, CDR2 SQIVND (reference sequence). Combining the CDR3 with reference TRBV19 and TRBJ2-7 gives the whole variable domain DGGITQSPKYLFRKEGQNVTLSCEQNLNHDAMYWYRQDPGQGLRLIYYSQIVNDFQKGDIAEGYSVSREKKESFPLTVTSAQKNPTAFYLCASSIGGSYEQYFGPGTRLTVT.

This clone was seen just once. The rearrangement uses TRBV19 and TRBJ1-2; D is undetermined. The CDR3 has 13 amino acids. CDR1 and CDR2 from the germline V gene are LNHDA and SQIVND (reference sequence). Trimming took 2 bases from V and 8 from J, leaving 12 bases between them. The CDR3 loop is CASSIWQAGGYTF. For the CDR3, the DNA is TGTGCCAGTAGTATATGGCAAGCGGGGGGCTACACCTTC.

This clone was seen only once. The gene calls are TRBV5-8 and TRBJ1-5; possibly TRBD1 for D (6 bases). This CDR3 has 17 residues. The ends were cut back, 7 bases at V and 6 bases at J, with 26 bases in the middle. Germline V lookup: CDR1 SGHTS, CDR2 YDEGEE. The CDR3 DNA reads as TGTGCCAGCGTTTTGGGGCTCGGGGCAGGGGTGAGTCAGCCCCAGCATTTT. This translates into CASVLGLGAGVSQPQHF.

Only one count was recorded for this clone. CDR3 nucleotides: TGTGCCAGCAGTGGCGTAGCGGGGGCCGACAATGAGCAGTTCTTC. Its translation: CASSGVAGADNEQFF. The rearrangement joins TRBV6-1 to TRBJ2-1; 9 bases are a match to TRBD2. The CDR3 spans 15 residues. Germline CDR1 reads MNHNS; CDR2 reads SASEGT. V shed 4 bases, J shed 5 bases, and the junction held 6 bases outside the gene matches.

This chain uses TRBV6-5 with TRBJ2-1; 7 bases map to TRBD1. This CDR3 region has 13 residues. CDR1 is MNHEY and CDR2 is SVGAGI in the germline V gene. The V and J ends lost 7 bases and 5 bases, in that order; junction bases with no gene match: 5. CDR3 bases: TGTGCCAGCATGGGACAGAAGGACAATGAGCAGTTCTTC. This encodes CASMGQKDNEQFF.

The rearrangement uses TRBV6-5 and TRBJ2-2; weak D call: TRBD2 (5 bases). Per the germline V gene, CDR1 is MNHEY and CDR2 is SVGAGI. V was trimmed by 6 bases and J by 7 bases, leaving 15 bases between them. The CDR3 spans 14 residues. CDR3: CASRRDISGGELFF. DNA of the CDR3: TGTGCCAGCAGGAGGGATATTTCCGGCGGGGAGCTGTTTTTT.

The chain recombines TRBV4-1 with TRBJ1-5, with 9 bases fitting TRBD1. The CDR3 contains 15 residues. V lost 1 base and J lost 5; bases outside the gene matches: 3. The germline V gene encodes CDR1 MGHRA and CDR2 YSYEKL. The CDR3 sequence is CASSQGGQGHQPQHF. CDR3 in DNA: TGCGCCAGCAGCCAAGGGGGACAGGGTCATCAGCCCCAGCATTTT.

The chain uses TRBV6-5 and TRBJ1-1; 10 nucleotides align to TRBD1. After removal of 5 bases from V and 5 bases from J, the junction contained 5 bases not matched to a gene. The CDR3 loop spans 14 amino acids. In germline, CDR1 is MNHEY, CDR2 SVGAGI. CDR3 in DNA: TGTGCCAGCAGTCAACCGGGACAGGGGACTGAAGCTTTCTTT. It is translated as CASSQPGQGTEAFF.

This clone was found a few times. The chain combines TRBV6-5 with TRBJ2-2; the match to TRBD1 covers 11 bases. With 6 bases clipped from V and 5 bases from J, the junction kept 2 bases outside the gene matches. CDR3 size: 14 residues. Germline-derived CDR1 and CDR2 are MNHEY and SVGAGI. CDR3 sequence reads: CASRGTGGTGELFF. The CDR3 bases are TGTGCCAGCAGGGGGACAGGGGGGACCGGGGAGCTGTTTTTT.